The 7 T cell receptor beta chains below come from one sample, sequenced in a study of T cell clonotyping in hematopoietic cell transplantation. Libraries were prepared by immunoSEQ multiplex PCR; TCRdb keeps only in-frame clonotypes and omits some of them. This sample has some 27,000 clones; 82% occur once, and the top ten carry approximately 1.8%. Specified time point: recipient sample about 28 days before transplant, after cytoreduction. The source material was peripheral blood mononuclear cells, sampled before stem cell transplant. These receptors all come from a man in his forties or fifties with acute myeloid leukemia. Some clones in this sample may be carry-over from other donors' samples.

The rearrangement joins TRBV29-1 to TRBJ1-1; a weak D match, TRBD1 (6 bases). Germline assignment: CDR1 SQVTM and CDR2 ANQGSEA. The CDR3 is 12 amino acids. The V end was cut by 7 bases, the J end by 5 bases, with 14 bases between. The CDR3 nucleotides read TGCAGCGCCCCTAGTCAGGGGACTGAAGCTTTCTTT. Its protein product is CSAPSQGTEAFF.

V usage is TRBV7-3 and J usage is TRBJ2-3, with D possibly matching TRBD2 (6 bases). V gave up 3 bases and J gave up 8 bases, with 12 bases separating them. The germline V gene encodes CDR1 SGHTA and CDR2 FQGTGA. The CDR3 totals 13 residues. CDR3 sequence reads: CASSLRETSTQYF. The CDR3, as DNA: TGTGCCAGCAGCTTGAGGGAGACTAGTACGCAGTATTTT.

The CDR3 here is CAIGTGDTGELFF. The DNA for the CDR3 is TGTGCCATCGGTACAGGGGACACCGGGGAGCTGTTTTTT. The chain recombines TRBV10-3 with TRBJ2-2; 7 bases line up with TRBD1. Germline V gene data show CDR1 as ENHRY and CDR2 as SYGVKD. V was pared by 8 bases and J by 3 bases, with 3 bases of the junction left unmatched. This CDR3 contains 13 residues.

The V call is TRBV5-4, the J call TRBJ1-2, with unresolved D. Trimming removed 2 bases from V and 4 bases from J, with 9 bases in between. Germline-derived CDR1 and CDR2 are SGHNT and YYREEE (reference sequence). The CDR3 contains 13 residues. The CDR3 region is CASSFRQLYGYTF. CDR3 DNA: TGTGCCAGCAGCTTTCGCCAGCTCTATGGCTACACCTTC. The entire variable domain, with the rest obtained from reference TRBV5-4 and TRBJ1-2, is as follows: ETGVTQSPTHLIKTRGQQVTLRCSSQSGHNTVSWYQQALGQGPQFIFQYYREEENGRGNFPPRFSGLQFPNYSSELNVNALELDDSALYLCASSFRQLYGYTFGSGTRLTVV.

The sample holds a few counts of this clone. The CDR3, as DNA: TGCGCCAGCAGCCAAGATGTGGGTCTGGGGGGAATGGAAAAACTGTTTTTT. Residues: CASSQDVGLGGMEKLFF. The J gene is TRBJ1-4, the V gene TRBV4-3; tentatively, D is TRBD1 (5 bases). CDR1 and CDR2 (germline): LGHNA, YSLEER. This CDR3 is 17 amino acids long. Trimming stripped 0 bases from V and 8 bases from J, with 19 bases between.

The chain is built from TRBV6-1 and TRBJ1-1, with D possibly matching TRBD1 (6 bases). The CDR3 is 13 amino acids. V was trimmed by 8 bases and J by 1 base, leaving 11 bases between them. Germline CDR1 is MNHNS and CDR2 is SASEGT. The CDR3 loop reads CASRLQGNTEAFF. CDR3 bases: TGTGCCAGCCGGTTACAGGGGAACACTGAAGCTTTCTTT.

Points on this clone: Distinct nucleotide sequences in the sample also encode this CDR3. The CDR3 DNA reads TGCGCCAGCAGAACTGGGGGGGGCTACGAGCAGTACTTC. Residues: CASRTGGGYEQYF. The gene calls are TRBV5-1 and TRBJ2-7; 7 bases agree with TRBD2. After removal of 5 bases from V and 3 bases from J, the junction contained 5 bases not matched to a gene. Germline values: CDR1 SGHRS, CDR2 YFSETQ. The CDR3 spans 13 residues.